This T cell receptor beta chain was captured by sequencing in a study of blood T cell repertoires in COVID-19. The overall study: Donors in the United States, Italy and Spain gave samples during acute or convalescent COVID-19.

From germline, CDR1 is SEHNR and CDR2 FQNEAQ (reference sequence). V was pared by 1 base and J by 7 bases, with 10 bases of the junction left unmatched. This CDR3 has 18 residues. How the authors handled the data: It was from reference gene primer amplification that nucleated cell counts were estimated. Repertoires were generated with immunoSEQ multiplex PCR, while TCRdb's copy carries only in-frame clones and drops some. V, J and clone size are those of that table, while D and trimming were read from the DNA. The repertoire holds approximately 200,000 clones, with 80% to 85% as singletons. The sequence derives from a woman aged 80 or over with COVID-19, enrolled during active disease. Sequencing was performed on peripheral blood. V gene TRBV7-9 combines with J gene TRBJ2-1, with 13 bases matching TRBD2. The CDR3 loop is CASSLEQGLAGEKNEQFF. CDR3 bases: TGTGCCAGCAGCTTAGAACAAGGACTAGCGGGAGAGAAGAATGAGCAGTTCTTC.